The sequence of this TCR beta chain was determined in a study of blood T cell repertoires in COVID-19. Whole-study context: T cells, B-cell-depleted T cells, or PBMCs provided the cDNA or gDNA that served as material.

In germline, CDR1 is KGHSH, CDR2 LQKENI. Trimming took 2 bases from V and 4 from J, leaving 14 bases between them. The CDR3 covers 16 residues. Using immunoSEQ multiplex PCR, the repertoire was profiled, and TCRdb retains in-frame clones only, with some absent. The data hold under 150,000 clones, with 88% observed a single time. The chain uses TRBV18 and TRBJ1-4; D is ambiguous. Material for sequencing was peripheral blood. This receptor was obtained from a man in his sixties or seventies with active COVID-19. CDR3 residues: CASSPSSPQFNEKLFF. CDR3 nucleotides: TGTGCCAGCTCACCAAGTTCCCCCCAGTTTAATGAAAAACTGTTTTTT.